The source of this T cell receptor (beta chain) is a study of shared clonotypes between healthy human individuals. Unsorted PBMC replicate PCRs used 300 ng DNA, approximately 29,000 T cell genomes. The data were produced by immunoSEQ multiplex PCR, yet TCRdb's version contains in-frame clones alone and is incomplete. The sample lists about 560,000 clones; around 76% were seen once. The V end lost 2 bases, the J end lost 8 bases, and 9 bases lay between the germline ends. Germline V gives CDR1 SGHTA, CDR2 FQGNSA. The CDR3 has 13 residues. The donor population consisted of healthy HIV-negative adults with no recent acute infections or vaccinations. Among the donors, all were Caucasian adults who lived in Nashville, Tennessee. This clone showed up just once.

The chain joins TRBV7-2 to TRBJ2-2; unclear D gene. Sequenced: PBMCs. The origin of this receptor is a middle-aged woman in good health. Some clones in this sample may be carry-over from other donors' samples. For the CDR3, the DNA is TGTGCCAGCAGCTTAACAGTTGCTGGGGAGCTGTTTTTT. Translating gives CASSLTVAGELFF.